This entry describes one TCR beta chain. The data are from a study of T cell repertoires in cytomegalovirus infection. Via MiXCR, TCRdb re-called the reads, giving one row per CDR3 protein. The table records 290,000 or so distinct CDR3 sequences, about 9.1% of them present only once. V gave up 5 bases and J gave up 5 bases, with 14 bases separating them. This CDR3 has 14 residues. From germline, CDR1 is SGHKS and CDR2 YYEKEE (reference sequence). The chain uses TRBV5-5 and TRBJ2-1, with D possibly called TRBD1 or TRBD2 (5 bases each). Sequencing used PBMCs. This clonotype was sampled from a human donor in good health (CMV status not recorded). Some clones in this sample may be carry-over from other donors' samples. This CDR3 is CASSFPGLNNEQFF. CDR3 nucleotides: TGTGCCAGCAGTTTTCCGGGGCTTAACAATGAGCAGTTCTTC.